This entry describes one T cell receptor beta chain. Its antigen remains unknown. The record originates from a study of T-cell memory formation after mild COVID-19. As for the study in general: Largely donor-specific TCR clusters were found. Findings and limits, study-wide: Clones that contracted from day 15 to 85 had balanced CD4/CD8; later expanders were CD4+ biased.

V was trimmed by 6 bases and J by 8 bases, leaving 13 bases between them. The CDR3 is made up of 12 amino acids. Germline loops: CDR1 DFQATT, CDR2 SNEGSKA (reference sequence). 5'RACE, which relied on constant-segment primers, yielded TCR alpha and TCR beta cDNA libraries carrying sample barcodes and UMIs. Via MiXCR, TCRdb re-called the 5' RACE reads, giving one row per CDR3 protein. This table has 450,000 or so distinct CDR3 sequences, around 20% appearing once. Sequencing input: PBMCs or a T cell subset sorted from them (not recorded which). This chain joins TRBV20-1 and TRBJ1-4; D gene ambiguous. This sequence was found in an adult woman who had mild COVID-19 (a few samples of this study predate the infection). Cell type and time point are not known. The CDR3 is CSAPQLSEKLFF. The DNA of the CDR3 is TGCAGTGCACCCCAGCTGTCCGAAAAACTGTTTTTT.